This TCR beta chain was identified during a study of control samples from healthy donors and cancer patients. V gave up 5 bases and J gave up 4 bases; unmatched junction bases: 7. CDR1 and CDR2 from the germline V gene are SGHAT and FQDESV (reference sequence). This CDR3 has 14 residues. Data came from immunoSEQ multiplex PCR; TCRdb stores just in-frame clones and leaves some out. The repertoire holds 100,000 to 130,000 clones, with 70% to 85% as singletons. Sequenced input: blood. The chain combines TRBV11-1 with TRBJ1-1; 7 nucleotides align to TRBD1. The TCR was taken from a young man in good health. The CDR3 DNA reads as TGTGCCAGCAGCCGACAGGGTGGAAGCACTGAAGCTTTCTTT. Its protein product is CASSRQGGSTEAFF.